The rows below give T cell receptor beta chains drawn from one sample of a study of blood T cell repertoires in COVID-19. Clones were read by immunoSEQ multiplex PCR, and TCRdb kept only the in-frame ones, dropping some. The repertoire holds 130,000 to 150,000 clones, 85% to 90% seen once, with around 6.3% in the top ten. Sequenced input: peripheral blood. These receptors were taken from a man older than 75 with acute or convalescent COVID-19. The CDR3 runs from the conserved cysteine through the conserved F or W. The D gene is left open where the match is weak. Not every row has a clone size; where given, it reads once, few, many or a size class.

>TRBV5-1|TRBJ1-1|NA|TRBD1
TGCGCCAGCACCTCCTTGGGGACAGGGCTGGTAAACACTGAAGCTTTCTTT
CASTSLGTGLVNTEAFF
>TRBV15|TRBJ2-5|NA|TRBD1
TGTGCCACGAAAAGGGACAGACACCAAGAGACCCAGTACTTC
CATKRDRHQETQYF
>TRBV18|TRBJ1-3|NA|NA
TGTGCCAGCTCACCGGACATCGCCTCTGGAAACACCATATATTTT
CASSPDIASGNTIYF
>TRBV6-5|TRBJ1-5|once|TRBD1
TGTGCCAGCAGGTGGGACAGGGGAGACAATCAGCCCCAGCATTTT
CASRWDRGDNQPQHF
>TRBV30|TRBJ1-1|NA|NA
TGTGCCTGGACGAGTCGGACACAAGCTTTCTTT
CAWTSRTQAFF
>TRBV29-1|TRBJ2-1|NA|NA
TGCAGCGTAGCCAGGGATGAGCAGTTCTTC
CSVARDEQFF
>TRBV10-3|TRBJ1-1|NA|NA
TGTGCCATCAGTGATGCAGAAAAGAACACTGAAGCTTTCTTT
CAISDAEKNTEAFF
>TRBV7-3|TRBJ2-1|once|TRBD2
TGTGCCAGCAGCTTAACCCCTCTAGCGGAATACAATGAGCAGTTCTTC
CASSLTPLAEYNEQFF
>TRBV5-8|TRBJ2-7|few|NA
TGTGCCAGCAGCTTCAACGAGCAGTACTTC
CASSFNEQYF
>TRBV4-1|TRBJ1-4|NA|TRBD1
TGCGCCAGCAGCCGAGAACCCGGGACAGTAAATGAAAAACTGTTTTTT
CASSREPGTVNEKLFF
>TRBV19|TRBJ2-6|NA|NA
TGTGCCAGTATTAGCCGTGAGTCTGGGGCCAACGTCCTGACTTTC
CASISRESGANVLTF
>TRBV6-1|TRBJ1-2|few|TRBD1
TGTGCCAGCAGTGAAGCACCCGGGACAGGGACGAATGGCTACACCTTC
CASSEAPGTGTNGYTF
>TRBV27|TRBJ1-4|NA|NA
TGTGCCAGCAGTTTATTGACAGAGAGAGAAAAACTGTTTTTT
CASSLLTEREKLFF
>TRBV28|TRBJ1-1|NA|TRBD1
TGTGCCAGCAGTTTAGCTGGTGCAGGGGGCATACGAGCTTTCTTT
CASSLAGAGGIRAFF
>TRBV9|TRBJ1-1|NA|NA
TGTGCCAGCAGCGCCCAGGGGCACACTGAAGCTTTCTTT
CASSAQGHTEAFF
>TRBV5-1|TRBJ2-7|NA|NA
TGCGCCAGCAGCTTAAGTCACGCGGCAACCAGCTCCTACGAGCAGTACTTC
CASSLSHAATSSYEQYF
>TRBV7-2|TRBJ1-6|NA|NA
TGTGCCAGCAGCTTAGGAGACAACTATAATTCACCCCTCCACTTT
CASSLGDNYNSPLHF
>TRBV6-1|TRBJ1-1|NA|TRBD1
TGTGCCAGCAGTGAACAGGGGGGTAGAACTGAAGCTTTCTTT
CASSEQGGRTEAFF
>TRBV9|TRBJ2-1|once|TRBD2
TGTGCCAGCAGCGGAAGTGCGGGAGGGTGGGGTGAGCAGTTCTTC
CASSGSAGGWGEQFF
>TRBV4-2|TRBJ2-2|NA|TRBD1
TGTGCCAGCAGCCAGGAACGTGGGACAGCCTCTCCCGGGGAGCTGTTTTTT
CASSQERGTASPGELFF
>TRBV3-1/TRBV3-2|TRBJ2-1|NA|NA
TGTGCCAGCAGCCACCGCAGGGCGGCTGAGCAGTTCTTC
CASSHRRAAEQFF
>TRBV4-1|TRBJ2-2|NA|NA
TGCGCCAGCACCAGAACTAGGGTGGTTACCGGGGAGCTGTTTTTT
CASTRTRVVTGELFF
>TRBV7-9|TRBJ2-2|NA|NA
TGTGCCAGCAGCTTTCTCATGGGCCCTTCGAACACCGGGGAGCTGTTTTTT
CASSFLMGPSNTGELFF
>TRBV5-1|TRBJ1-5|few|NA
TGCGCCAGCAGCTTGGGGCAGGCTAGCAATCAGCCCCAGCATTTT
CASSLGQASNQPQHF
>TRBV10-3|TRBJ2-2|NA|TRBD1
TGTGCCATCAGTGAGCCGGAGACCGGGACAGGGTGGACCGGGGAGCTGTTTTTT
CAISEPETGTGWTGELFF
>TRBV19|TRBJ2-5|few|NA
TGTGCCAGTAGTATAGAGTATACAGGCGGGACCCAGTACTTC
CASSIEYTGGTQYF
>TRBV30|TRBJ1-6|NA|TRBD1
TGTGCCTGGGGGGGACAGTTTAATTCACCCCTCCACTTT
CAWGGQFNSPLHF
>TRBV4-2|TRBJ2-1|NA|TRBD2
TGTGCCAGCAGCCAGGCTAGCGGGGGGGCTTTCAACAATGAGCAGTTCTTC
CASSQASGGAFNNEQFF
>TRBV6-5|TRBJ2-2|NA|NA
TGTGCCAGCAGGCAATCAGGGACGAACACCGGGGAGCTGTTTTTT
CASRQSGTNTGELFF
>TRBV28|TRBJ1-2|NA|NA
TGTGCCAGCAGTTTTGCAGGGGTCCGTGGCTACACCTTC
CASSFAGVRGYTF
>TRBV15|TRBJ1-5|NA|TRBD1
TGTGCCACCAGCAGCCCCCCGGGACAGGAGTATCAGCCCCAGCATTTT
CATSSPPGQEYQPQHF
>TRBV29-1|TRBJ2-2|NA|TRBD1
TGCAGCGTTGCAACTAGGGGGCGCACCGGGGAGCTGTTTTTT
CSVATRGRTGELFF
>TRBV29-1|TRBJ2-1|NA|TRBD1
TGCAGCGCAGGGACAGGGGGCGCGGGGAATGAGCAGTTCTTC
CSAGTGGAGNEQFF
>TRBV7-9|TRBJ2-1|many|TRBD2
TGTGCCAGCAGCTACCAAGCCGGGACTAGCGGAGTCTCCTACAATGAGCAGTTCTTC
CASSYQAGTSGVSYNEQFF
>TRBV18|TRBJ2-7|NA|TRBD2
TGTGCCAGCTCACAGCCGGGACTACCCTCTGAGCAGTACTTC
CASSQPGLPSEQYF
>TRBV11-2|TRBJ2-7|NA|NA
TGTGCCAGCAGCTTCGTCCCCCTTGAGCTGTACTTC
CASSFVPLELYF
>TRBV4-2|TRBJ1-3|NA|TRBD1
TGTGCCAGCAGCCCCGACAGGGCTTGGGATGGAAACACCATATATTTT
CASSPDRAWDGNTIYF
>TRBV24-1|TRBJ2-3|NA|NA
TGTGCCACCAGTTCGTCCTCGTCGGGAGATACGCAGTATTTT
CATSSSSSGDTQYF
>TRBV19|TRBJ2-7|NA|TRBD2
TGTGCCAGTAGTATTGGTCGGGGGGCCTACGAGCAGTACTTC
CASSIGRGAYEQYF
>TRBV2|TRBJ2-5|NA|NA
TGTGCCAGCAGTGACCAGGCCGAAGAGACCCAGTACTTC
CASSDQAEETQYF
>TRBV25-1|TRBJ1-2|once|NA
TGTGCCAGCAGTGCCCAGGGTAACTATGGCTACACCTTC
CASSAQGNYGYTF
>TRBV5-1|TRBJ2-1|NA|TRBD2
TGCGCCAGCAGCCCAGTTACCGGGACTAGCGGGGGAAATGAGCAGTTCTTC
CASSPVTGTSGGNEQFF